The rows below give T cell receptor beta chains drawn from one sample of a study of shared clonotypes between healthy human individuals. The protocol was immunoSEQ multiplex PCR, while the TCRdb copy is restricted to in-frame clones and leaves out a portion. The sample has about 2 million clones; 90% to 95% are singletons. The specimen sequenced was naive CD4+ T cells sorted from blood. The receptor source for this set is a man in his late teens or twenties in good health. CDR3s include the opening cysteine and the closing phenylalanine or tryptophan. Each record gives: clone size, J gene, V gene, D gene, CDR3 DNA, CDR3 protein. The D gene is left open where the match is weak. Clone size appears in some rows only: once, few, many, or a class for an expanded clone.

>once|TRBJ2-1|TRBV27|TRBD2
TGTGCCAGCAGTCCCGGTAGTAGCGGGGGGGCCGCCAATGAGCAGTTCTTC
CASSPGSSGGAANEQFF
>NA|TRBJ2-6|TRBV7-9|NA
TGTGCCAGCAGCTTACCGAAAGCTGGGGCCAACGTCCTGACTTTC
CASSLPKAGANVLTF
>once|TRBJ2-4|TRBV9|NA
TGTGCCAGCAGCGTAATGGGGAAATTAGCCAAAAACATTCAGTACTTC
CASSVMGKLAKNIQYF
>NA|TRBJ1-1|TRBV6-5|NA
TGTGCCAGCACCAACCCTGGACAGAAGAACACTGAAGCTTTCTTT
CASTNPGQKNTEAFF
>NA|TRBJ2-3|TRBV18|NA
TGTGCCAGCTCAACAGATTCCTTCGATACGCAGTATTTT
CASSTDSFDTQYF
>NA|TRBJ1-1|TRBV7-9|NA
TGTGCCAGCAGCGCTACTAAGGGGAACACTGAAGCTTTCTTT
CASSATKGNTEAFF
>NA|TRBJ2-7|TRBV15|TRBD1
TGTGCCACCAGCAGAGATCGGGACAGATACGAGCAGTACTTC
CATSRDRDRYEQYF
>NA|TRBJ1-5|TRBV10-2|TRBD1
TGCGCCAGCAGCCTTACAGGGGAGGGACAGCCCCAGCATTTT
CASSLTGEGQPQHF
>NA|TRBJ2-5|TRBV7-7|NA
TGTGCTAGCAGCTTAGACAGGAGAGAGACCCAGTACTTC
CASSLDRRETQYF
>NA|TRBJ1-2|TRBV5-1|NA
TGCGCCAGCAGCTTGGAGGGTCAGGGGTCCTATGGCTACACCTTC
CASSLEGQGSYGYTF
>NA|TRBJ1-6|TRBV27|TRBD1
TGTGCCAGCAGTTTAGACAGGGTGAATTCACCCCTCCACTTT
CASSLDRVNSPLHF
>once|TRBJ2-2|TRBV19|NA
TGTGCCAGTAGTATATGGACCGGGGAGCTGTTTTTT
CASSIWTGELFF
>NA|TRBJ2-5|TRBV5-1|NA
TGCGCCAGCAGCTTGCCGACAGCCCAAGAGACCCAGTACTTC
CASSLPTAQETQYF
>NA|TRBJ2-2|TRBV27|TRBD2
TGTGCCAGCAGTTTACCTCTCCGCGGGAGTGCGAACACCGGGGAGCTGTTTTTT
CASSLPLRGSANTGELFF
>NA|TRBJ2-3|TRBV7-6|NA
TGTGCCAGCAGCTTAGGAAGGCCCCCAGATACGCAGTATTTT
CASSLGRPPDTQYF
>NA|TRBJ2-3|TRBV18|TRBD1
TGTGCCAGCTCAACCGACAGGGGTGCAGATACGCAGTATTTT
CASSTDRGADTQYF
>NA|TRBJ2-7|TRBV18|NA
TGTGCCAGCTCCATCGGGGTTAAAGCCGAGCAGTACTTC
CASSIGVKAEQYF
>NA|TRBJ2-3|TRBV10-3|NA
TGTGCCATCAGTGAGTCAGGGGATCTTACGCAGTATTTT
CAISESGDLTQYF
>NA|TRBJ2-3|TRBV2|NA
TGTGCCAGCAGAGGGGATCCAGATACGCAGTATTTT
CASRGDPDTQYF
>NA|TRBJ1-1|TRBV11-3|NA
TGTGCCAGCAGCTCCCGACCGAACACTGAAGCTTTCTTT
CASSSRPNTEAFF
>NA|TRBJ1-3|TRBV30|NA
TGTGCCTGGAGTGTCGGGGGGCCTGGAAACACCATATATTTT
CAWSVGGPGNTIYF
>NA|TRBJ2-5|TRBV6-1|NA
TGTGCCAGCAGTGAAGCGCCGACCCAGTACTTC
CASSEAPTQYF
>NA|TRBJ2-7|TRBV6-5|NA
TGTGCCAGCACGAAGGGGGGCTCCTACGAGCAGTACTTC
CASTKGGSYEQYF
>NA|TRBJ1-4|TRBV30|NA
TGTGCCTGGAGTAGGGGCAACGTTGAAAAACTGTTTTTT
CAWSRGNVEKLFF
>many|TRBJ1-1|TRBV7-9|NA
TGTGCCAGCAGCTTAGCTAGGGGTTTAGGGACTGAAGCTTTCTTT
CASSLARGLGTEAFF
>once|TRBJ2-2|TRBV4-1|NA
TGCGCCAGCAGCCAGGTGGGAGACACCTCCGCAACCGGGGAGCTGTTTTTT
CASSQVGDTSATGELFF